The source of this TCR beta chain is a study of T cells expressing NK-cell markers. TCRdb reprocessed the 5' RACE reads, keeping one entry per CDR3 protein, no DNA. The sample table includes roughly 430,000 distinct CDR3 sequences. The germline V gene encodes CDR1 DFQATT and CDR2 SNEGSKA (reference sequence). This CDR3 spans 13 amino acids. The sample was blood T cells: a sorted CD56 or NKG2C T cell subset, CD4+ or CD8+ T cells, or bulk PBMC T cells (not recorded which). This chain connects TRBV20-1 to TRBJ2-7; TCRdb gives TRBD2 as the D gene, but with no DNA this cannot be confirmed. The receptor was derived from a woman between 18 and 70 years old in good health. Here the CDR3 reads CSANLAGSYEQYF.